These 11 T cell receptor beta chains originate from one sample sequenced in a study of cytotoxic CD8 clonotypes in ibrutinib-treated CLL. This table comes from immunoSEQ multiplex PCR, and its TCRdb copy is limited to in-frame clones, with some not included. Here the sample spans 60,000 to 65,000 clones, around 52% being singletons. Sequencing used PBMCs, obtained after 12 months of ibrutinib treatment. Every receptor here comes from a human donor with chronic lymphocytic leukemia.

This clone was seen only a few times. V and J are TRBV5-8 and TRBJ1-1; D gene ambiguous. The CDR3 has 13 residues. From germline, CDR1 is SGHTS and CDR2 YDEGEE. Trimming took off 4 bases at V and 2 bases at J, with 9 bases between the two ends. The CDR3 is CASSRAVNTEAFF. DNA for the CDR3: TGTGCCAGCAGCCGGGCAGTCAACACTGAAGCTTTCTTT.

This clone was found a few times. The J gene is TRBJ2-1, the V gene TRBV14; TRBD1 matches 8 bases. In germline, CDR1 is SGHDN, CDR2 FVKESK. The junction had 4 bases not matched to a gene; V was cut back by 2 bases and J by 4 bases. There are 15 residues in the CDR3. The CDR3 loop reads CASSQRTGLYNEQFF. In DNA, the CDR3 is TGTGCCAGCAGCCAACGGACAGGGCTTTACAATGAGCAGTTCTTC.

DNA of the CDR3: TGTGCCAGCAGCTTAGAAGCTGGAGGAAGCTACGAGCAGTACTTC. It specifies CASSLEAGGSYEQYF. The chain is built from TRBV7-9 and TRBJ2-7; D is perhaps TRBD2 (5 bases). Germline V lookup: CDR1 SEHNR, CDR2 FQNEAQ (reference sequence). CDR3 size: 15 residues. V was clipped by 1 base and J by 3 bases, with 13 bases between them. The full variable domain, with the rest looked up from reference TRBV7-9 and TRBJ2-7, is DTGVSQNPRHKITKRGQNVTFRCDPISEHNRLYWYRQTLGQGPEFLTYFQNEAQLEKSRLLSDRFSAERPKGSFSTLEIQRTEQGDSAMYLCASSLEAGGSYEQYFGPGTRLTVT.

The rearrangement links TRBV6-5 to TRBJ2-7; D ambiguous. The V end was cut by 5 bases, the J end by 6 bases, with 11 bases between. CDR1 and CDR2 from the germline V gene are MNHEY and SVGAGI. The CDR3 spans 12 residues. The CDR3 DNA follows: TGTGCCAGCAGTGAAGGAAGAGGCGAGCAGTACGTC. Residues: CASSEGRGEQYV.

The CDR3 is CASSLISTDTQYF. The CDR3 DNA follows: TGCGCCAGCAGCTTGATATCAACAGATACGCAGTATTTT. The V and J genes are TRBV5-1 and TRBJ2-3; D is undetermined. Germline CDR1 and CDR2: SGHRS and YFSETQ. The CDR3 consists of 13 residues. V was cut by 1 base and J by 3 bases, with 6 bases left in between.

V gene TRBV9 combines with J gene TRBJ2-7; D unclear. This CDR3 is built from 14 residues. Trimming removed 0 bases from V and 1 base from J, with 8 bases in between. CDR1 is SGDLS and CDR2 is YYNGEE in the germline V gene. This chain's CDR3 is CASSVDSNSYEQYF. The CDR3 DNA follows: TGTGCCAGCAGCGTAGATTCAAATTCCTACGAGCAGTACTTC.

This clone was seen a handful of times. This rearrangement joins TRBV7-9 to TRBJ1-2; 8 nucleotides line up with TRBD1. The CDR3 consists of 15 residues. V lost 5 bases to trimming and J lost 5 bases; unmatched junction nucleotides: 10. Germline V CDR1 and CDR2: SEHNR, FQNEAQ (reference sequence). The CDR3 coding sequence is TGTGCCAGCAGCATAGGACAGGGACGAGGTTATGGCTACACCTTC. Encoded protein: CASSIGQGRGYGYTF.

This sequence joins TRBV15 and TRBJ1-5; TRBD1 matches at 7 bases. Germline loops: CDR1 LNHNV, CDR2 YYDKDF (reference sequence). Unmatched junction bases numbered 4, after V lost 0 bases and J lost 5 bases. This CDR3 is 15 amino acids long. In DNA form, the CDR3 reads TGTGCCACCAGCAGAGATTTTCAGGGGGATCAGCCCCAGCATTTT. Translating gives CATSRDFQGDQPQHF. Using reference TRBV15 and TRBJ1-5 for the parts outside the CDR3, the full variable domain is DAMVIQNPRYQVTQFGKPVTLSCSQTLNHNVMYWYQQKSSQAPKLLFHYYDKDFNNEADTPDNFQSRRPNTSFCFLDIRSPGLGDTAMYLCATSRDFQGDQPQHFGDGTRLSIL.

The chain carries TRBV10-3 and TRBJ2-5; 10 bases are a match to TRBD2. The CDR3 consists of 17 residues. After removal of 0 bases from V and 1 base from J, the junction contained 5 bases not matched to a gene. Germline V gene data show CDR1 as ENHRY and CDR2 as SYGVKD. The CDR3 DNA follows: TGTGCCATCAGTGAGTCGAAGTCTAGCGGGAGCCAAGAGACCCAGTACTTC. Its protein product is CAISESKSSGSQETQYF.

The chain carries TRBV5-1 and TRBJ1-2; TRBD1 matches at 11 bases. The V segment lost 0 bases and the J segment 8 bases; nucleotides outside the gene matches: 6. Germline V gives CDR1 SGHRS, CDR2 YFSETQ. CDR3 size: 15 residues. The CDR3 is CASSLGTGGRGGYTF. The CDR3 nucleotides read TGCGCCAGCAGCTTGGGGACAGGGGGCCGAGGAGGCTACACCTTC.

The J gene is TRBJ2-3, the V gene TRBV7-8, with 10 bases that match TRBD2. From germline, CDR1 is SGHVS and CDR2 FQNEAQ. With V trimmed by 5 bases and J by 6 bases, 8 bases remained unmatched. CDR3 size: 15 residues. CDR3 sequence reads: CASSPLTSGSDTQYF. Here the CDR3 DNA reads TGTGCCAGCAGCCCTTTGACTAGCGGGTCGGATACGCAGTATTTT.